The source of this TCR beta chain is a study of blood T cell repertoires in COVID-19. Study-wide background: Cohort 3 recovery required two negative PCRs, clearance, or symptom resolution. The United States, Italy and Spain supplied acute and convalescent COVID-19 samples.

Participants spanned ages roughly 18 to 90 years and resided in around 25 US areas. The CDR3 spans 18 residues. Germline values: CDR1 SGDLS, CDR2 YYNGEE. The germline V and J ends were trimmed by 3 bases and 5 bases, with 21 bases remaining between them. Using immunoSEQ multiplex PCR, the repertoire was profiled, and TCRdb retains in-frame clones only, with some absent. This repertoire shows 200,000 or so clones, roughly 84% found once; its top ten account for 7.2%. This clonotype was obtained from a man aged 25-45 years in a cohort exposed to, infected with or recovered from COVID-19 (not recorded which). The sample was PBMCs or T cells enriched from blood (not recorded which). The chain joins TRBV9 to TRBJ1-6; D perhaps matches TRBD1 (5 bases). The DNA for the CDR3 is TGTGCCAGCAGCGGTTTCGGAGGGGCAGGTTCGGATAATTCACCCCTCCACTTT. Translation: CASSGFGGAGSDNSPLHF.